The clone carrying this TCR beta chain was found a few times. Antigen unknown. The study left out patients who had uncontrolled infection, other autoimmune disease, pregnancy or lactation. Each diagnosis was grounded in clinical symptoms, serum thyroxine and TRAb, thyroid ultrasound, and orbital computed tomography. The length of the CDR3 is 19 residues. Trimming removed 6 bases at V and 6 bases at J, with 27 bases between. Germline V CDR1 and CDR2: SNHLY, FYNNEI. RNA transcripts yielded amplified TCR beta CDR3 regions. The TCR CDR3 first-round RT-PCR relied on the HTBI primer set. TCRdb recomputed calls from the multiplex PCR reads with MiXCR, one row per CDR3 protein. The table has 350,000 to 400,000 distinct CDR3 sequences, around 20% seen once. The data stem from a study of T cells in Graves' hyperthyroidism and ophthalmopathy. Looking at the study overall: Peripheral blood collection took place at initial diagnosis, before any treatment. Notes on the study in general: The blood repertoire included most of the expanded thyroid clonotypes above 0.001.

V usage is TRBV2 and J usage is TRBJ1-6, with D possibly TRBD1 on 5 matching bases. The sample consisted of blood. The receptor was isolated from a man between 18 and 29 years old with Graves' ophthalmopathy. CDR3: CASRPNAGTLRGSNSPLHF. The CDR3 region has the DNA TGTGCCAGCAGACCTAACGCCGGGACCTTAAGAGGGAGTAATTCACCCCTCCACTTT.